This TCR beta chain was found in a study of CD8 T cells in ankylosing spondylitis. Study observations and caveats: Reported data indicate significant enrichment of disease-linked clones within matched ankylosing spondylitis synovial fluid. Within peripheral blood, clones linked to disease were CD8+ and relatively rare. Roughly eight highly homologous variants made up a TCR beta motif that seemed to typify ankylosing spondylitis blood. Earlier reports found some motif variants in synovial fluid and blood in reactive arthritis.

This clonotype was recorded a few times. Its matching antigen is unknown. Generation of TCR beta libraries employed quantitative 5'-RACE incorporating molecular barcodes. MiXCR, run by TCRdb on the 5' RACE reads, gives a single entry per CDR3 protein. In the table there are 400,000 to 450,000 distinct CDR3 sequences, roughly a sixth of which are singletons. The specimen was blood, either unsorted or a sorted T cell fraction (not recorded which). The clonotype was recovered from a male donor with ankylosing spondylitis.

As DNA, the CDR3 is TGCGCCAGCAGCCAAGACGGGGGAACCACTGAAGCTTTCTTT. Translated, it gives CASSQDGGTTEAFF. The chain joins TRBV4-3 to TRBJ1-1; tentatively, D is TRBD1 (5 bases). This CDR3 is built from 14 residues. CDR1 LGHNA and CDR2 YSLEER come from the germline V gene. Trimming cost V 0 bases and J 4 bases, with 9 bases left between them.